One and the same sample provided the 5 T cell receptor beta chains below, sequenced in a study of T cell repertoires in cytomegalovirus infection. TCRdb passed the reads through MiXCR, listing each CDR3 protein once. The table shows some 920,000 distinct CDR3 sequences, with around 32% occurring only once. No antigen has been identified for these receptors. Sequencing was performed on cultured CD8+ T cells from PBMCs, taken from culture after CMV antigen stimulation. Receptors were obtained from a human donor in good health (CMV status not recorded). Some clones in this sample may be carry-over from other donors' samples.

This clonotype showed up just a few times. The chain is built from TRBV12-3 or TRBV12-4 and TRBJ1-1; 10 bases fit TRBD1. The CDR3 is 17 residues long. With V trimmed by 4 bases and J by 5 bases, 13 bases remained unmatched. The CDR3 protein is CASSSDSGQGIGTEAFF. The CDR3 region has the DNA TGTGCCAGCAGTTCCGATTCGGGACAGGGGATAGGGACTGAAGCTTTCTTT.

The sample holds a few counts of this clonotype. The V gene is TRBV7-6, the J gene TRBJ2-5; 10 bases map to TRBD2. Germline V lookup: CDR1 SGHVS, CDR2 FNYEAQ. The CDR3 loop spans 15 amino acids. The junction had 5 bases not matched to a gene; V was cut back by 1 base and J by 6 bases. The DNA for the CDR3 is TGTGCCAGCAGCTTAGAAGCGGGGGGGCGGCAGACCCAGTACTTC. Protein product: CASSLEAGGRQTQYF.

This clonotype was seen many times. The chain joins TRBV12-3 or TRBV12-4 to TRBJ1-2; no definite D call. V was shortened by 4 bases and J by 8 bases, with 11 bases between the two germline ends. This CDR3 spans 12 amino acids. The CDR3 coding sequence is TGTGCCAGCAGTTGGGATACTAACGGCTACACCTTC. This translates into CASSWDTNGYTF.

The chain recombines TRBV6-6 with TRBJ2-5, with D maybe TRBD2 (6 bases). The V end was cut by 7 bases, the J end by 1 base, with 16 bases between. Germline V gene lookup returns CDR1 MNHNY and CDR2 SVGAGI (reference sequence). The CDR3 covers 15 residues. The CDR3 loop reads CASTKGGNRQETQYF. The CDR3 region has the DNA TGTGCCAGCACCAAAGGAGGGAATCGCCAAGAGACCCAGTACTTC.

The J gene is TRBJ2-7, the V gene TRBV20-1; TRBD2 is a possible D gene (7 bases). V was pared by 5 bases and J by 3 bases, with 17 bases between. CDR3 length: 14 amino acids. In germline, CDR1 is DFQATT, CDR2 SNEGSKA (reference sequence). The CDR3 nucleotides are TGCAGTGCTGGGAGGGGGGGGGGAAACTACGAGCAGTACTTC. Translation gives CSAGRGGGNYEQYF.